This T cell receptor (beta chain) was documented in a study of blood T cell repertoires in COVID-19. Background on the study: Material from acute and convalescent COVID-19 was sourced from the United States, Italy and Spain. Sources were T cells, B-cell-depleted T cells, or PBMCs; the material itself was cDNA or gDNA.

Trimming removed 3 bases from V and 2 bases from J; junction bases left unmatched: 7. Germline assignment: CDR1 MDHEN and CDR2 SYDVKM. This CDR3 spans 19 amino acids. Original methodology: Scientists estimated how many nucleated cells there were by amplifying reference gene primers. The data were produced by immunoSEQ multiplex PCR, yet TCRdb's version contains in-frame clones alone and is incomplete. V, J and clone size were drawn from that table, and D and trimming were deduced from the DNA. The sample records around 300,000 clones, approximately 91% being singletons. This TCR derives from a woman aged 40 to 49 who had recovered from COVID-19. The specimen sequenced was peripheral blood. The chain combines TRBV28 with TRBJ2-1, with 16 bases matching TRBD2. CDR3 loop: CASSLAPGLAGGAYNEQFF. The CDR3 DNA is TGTGCCAGCAGTTTGGCTCCGGGACTAGCGGGAGGGGCCTACAATGAGCAGTTCTTC.